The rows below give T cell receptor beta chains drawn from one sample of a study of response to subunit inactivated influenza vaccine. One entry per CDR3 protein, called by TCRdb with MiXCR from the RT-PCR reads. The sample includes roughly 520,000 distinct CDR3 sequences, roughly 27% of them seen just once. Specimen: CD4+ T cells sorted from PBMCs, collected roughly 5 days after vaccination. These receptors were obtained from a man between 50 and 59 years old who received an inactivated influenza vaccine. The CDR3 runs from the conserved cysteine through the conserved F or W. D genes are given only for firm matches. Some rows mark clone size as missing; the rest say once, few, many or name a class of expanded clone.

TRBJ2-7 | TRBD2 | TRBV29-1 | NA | TGCAGCGTTGAGGGACTAGCGGGAGGTACCTACGAGCAGTACTTC | CSVEGLAGGTYEQYF
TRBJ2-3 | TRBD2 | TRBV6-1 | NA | TGTGCCAGCAGTAAACGGGGGGTCGGCACAGATACGCAGTATTTT | CASSKRGVGTDTQYF
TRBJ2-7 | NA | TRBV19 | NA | TGTGCCAGTAGTCCGGGGACACGGGTCGTGAAGCAGTACTTC | CASSPGTRVVKQYF
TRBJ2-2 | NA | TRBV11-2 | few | TGTGCCAGCAGCTTAGATCGGACAGCCGCGAACACCGGGGAGCTGTTTTTT | CASSLDRTAANTGELFF
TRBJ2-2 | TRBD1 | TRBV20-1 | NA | TGCAGTGCTAGAGATCCCGGACAGGGGGCGACCGGGGAGCTGTTTTTT | CSARDPGQGATGELFF
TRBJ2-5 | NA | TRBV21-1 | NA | TGTGCCAGCAGCAAGAGGAGACAAGAGACCCAGTACTTC | CASSKRRQETQYF
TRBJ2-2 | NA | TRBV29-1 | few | TGCAGCGCCCAGAAGGGGACCGGGGAGCTGTTTTTT | CSAQKGTGELFF
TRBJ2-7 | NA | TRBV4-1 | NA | TGCGCCAGCAGCCAAGAGGGTCCGGGCGAGCAGTACTTC | CASSQEGPGEQYF
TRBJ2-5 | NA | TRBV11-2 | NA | TGTGCCAGCAGCTTAGGGCACTTTGAGACCCAGTACTTC | CASSLGHFETQYF
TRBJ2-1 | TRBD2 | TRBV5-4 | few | TGTGCCAGCAGCACTACTAGCGGGGGGGCCAGTGAGAATGAGCAGTTCTTC | CASSTTSGGASENEQFF
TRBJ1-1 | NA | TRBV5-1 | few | TGCGCCAGCTATGCTGAGAGGGGGAACACTGAAGCTTTCTTT | CASYAERGNTEAFF
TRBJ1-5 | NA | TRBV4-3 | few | TGCGCCAGCAGCCAAGATCCCACCGGTAATCAGCCCCAGCATTTT | CASSQDPTGNQPQHF
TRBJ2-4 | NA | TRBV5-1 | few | TGCGCCAGCAGCGACCCAGCCAAAAACATTCAGTACTTC | CASSDPAKNIQYF
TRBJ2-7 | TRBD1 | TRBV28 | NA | TGTGCCACCCGACAGGGTTCTGGCGAGCAGTACTTC | CATRQGSGEQYF
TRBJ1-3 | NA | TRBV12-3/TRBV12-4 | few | TGTGCCAGCGGCCGGGGGTTGCAAGGAAACACCATATATTTT | CASGRGLQGNTIYF
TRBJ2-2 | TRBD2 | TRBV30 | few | TGTGCCTGGAGTGTCTTCGGGGGGTGGACCGGGGAGCTGTTTTTT | CAWSVFGGWTGELFF
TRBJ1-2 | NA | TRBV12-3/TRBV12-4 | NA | TGTGCCAGCACCAGGTCGGGGCCCGCTACCTTC | CASTRSGPATF
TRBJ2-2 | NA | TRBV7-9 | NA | TGTGCCAGCAGCCCACGGACTGTGGGCGCCGGGGAGCTGTTTTTT | CASSPRTVGAGELFF
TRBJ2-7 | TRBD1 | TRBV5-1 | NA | TGCGCCAGCACGCTGTCGGGACAGGCCTACGAGCAGTACTTC | CASTLSGQAYEQYF
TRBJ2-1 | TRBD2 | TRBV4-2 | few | TGTGCCAGCAGCCAAGAAAAAGCGGGGGGTTATGAGCAGTTCTTC | CASSQEKAGGYEQFF
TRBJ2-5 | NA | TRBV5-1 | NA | TGCGCCAGCAGCAACCCCGGGAGCACCCAAGAGACCCAGTACTTC | CASSNPGSTQETQYF
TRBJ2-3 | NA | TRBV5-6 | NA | TGTGCCAGCAGCTTCACCCGGGACGGAAGCACAGATACGCAGTATTTT | CASSFTRDGSTDTQYF
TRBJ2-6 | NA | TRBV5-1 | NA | TGCGCCAGCAGCCTAGCCGAACCTGGGGCCAACGTCCTGACTTTC | CASSLAEPGANVLTF
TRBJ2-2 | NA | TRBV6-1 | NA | TGTGCCAGCAGTCGAGACCGGACAGTCACCGGGGAGCTGTTTTTT | CASSRDRTVTGELFF
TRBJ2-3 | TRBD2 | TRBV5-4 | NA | TGTGCCAGCAGCTTGGCGGGACTAGCGGAAGATACGCAGTATTTT | CASSLAGLAEDTQYF
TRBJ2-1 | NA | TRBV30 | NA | TGTGCCTGGAGTGTACTTGGAGGGAGCTCCTACAATGAGCAGTTCTTC | CAWSVLGGSSYNEQFF
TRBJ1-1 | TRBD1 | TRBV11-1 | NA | TGTGCCAGCAGCTTCCCTGGGGCGGGACAGGGGGCTTACAGGAACACTGAAGCTTTCTTT | CASSFPGAGQGAYRNTEAFF
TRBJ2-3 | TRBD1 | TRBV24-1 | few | TGTGCCACCAGTGACCCAGGACAGGGGAGCACAGATACGCAGTATTTT | CATSDPGQGSTDTQYF
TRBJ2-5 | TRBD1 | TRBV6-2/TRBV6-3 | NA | TGTGCCAGCAGTTCCTTTACAGGGGACGGAGAGACCCAGTACTTC | CASSSFTGDGETQYF
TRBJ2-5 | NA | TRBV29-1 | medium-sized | TGCAGCGTTGTGATTTCGGGGCCTCGGACCCAGTACTTC | CSVVISGPRTQYF
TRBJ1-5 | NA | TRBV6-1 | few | TGTGCCAGCAGTGAAGGCGGACGGGAGGAGCCCCAGCATTTT | CASSEGGREEPQHF
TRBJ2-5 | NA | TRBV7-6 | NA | TGTGCCAGCAGCTTAGTTTCGACTACCCAGTACTTC | CASSLVSTTQYF
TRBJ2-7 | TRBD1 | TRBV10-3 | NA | TGTGCCATACGGACAGGGCAATCCTACGAGCAGTACTTC | CAIRTGQSYEQYF
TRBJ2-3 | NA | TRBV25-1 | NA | TGTGCCAGCACCCCAAGCCGGGGACCCAGCACAGATACGCAGTATTTT | CASTPSRGPSTDTQYF
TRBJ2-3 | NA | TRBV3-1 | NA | TGTGCCAGCAGCCAAGAACCGGGGCCAATCACAGATACGCAGTATTTT | CASSQEPGPITDTQYF
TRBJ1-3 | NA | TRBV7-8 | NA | TGTGCCAGCCGAAAAATCTCTGGAAACACCATATATTTT | CASRKISGNTIYF
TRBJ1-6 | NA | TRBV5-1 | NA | TGCGCCAGCAGCCTACGACAGATTAATTCACCCCTCCACTTT | CASSLRQINSPLHF
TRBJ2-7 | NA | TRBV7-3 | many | TGTGCCAGCAGCCTCGGGTCAGTTTACGAGCAGTACTTC | CASSLGSVYEQYF
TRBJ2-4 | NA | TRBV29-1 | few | TGCAGCGTTGAAACCAGGGGAATCGCCAAAAACATTCAGTACTTC | CSVETRGIAKNIQYF
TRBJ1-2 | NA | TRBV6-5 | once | TGTGCCAGCAGACAGACACTTGGTGGCTACACCTTC | CASRQTLGGYTF